The source of this T cell receptor beta chain is a study of somatic mutations in cytotoxic T cells in rheumatoid arthritis. Comments on this clone: Its antigen remains unknown.

CDR3 size: 12 residues. The germline V gene encodes CDR1 MNHEY and CDR2 SVGAGI. The ends were cut back, 0 bases at V and 7 bases at J, with 3 bases in the middle. Data came from immunoSEQ multiplex PCR; TCRdb stores just in-frame clones and leaves some out. This repertoire shows some 16,000 clones, approximately 80% found once; its top ten account for approximately 10%. Whole-study results and caveats: Over 20% of CD8+ cells belonged to the largest CD8+ clone in about an eighth of the 65 patients.

This TCR came from an adult with rheumatoid arthritis. The chain uses TRBV6-5 and TRBJ2-2; no definite D call. The specimen was CD8+ T cells sorted from blood. The CDR3 DNA reads TGTGCCAGCAGTTACTCTTTCGGGGAGCTGTTTTTT. This translates into CASSYSFGELFF.